The 17 T cell receptor beta chains in this list originate from one sample, sequenced in a study of CD8 T cells in ankylosing spondylitis (dated by TCRdb to the late 2010s). Library generation was performed with 5' RACE. Sequencing used an Illumina HiSeq 2500. The public sequencing data were trimmed at Q25 with fastp and processed into clonotypes with MiXCR by TCRdb, which kept only in-frame beta chains. Each CDR3 protein appears once, grouped with its most common genes and DNA. Recorded for this sample are some 200,000 distinct CDR3 sequences; 9.5% to 15% of them occurred a single time. More than 15% of the sample is held by the ten biggest clonotypes. The sample taken for sequencing was blood, either unsorted or a sorted T cell fraction (not recorded which). The receptors shown here come from a male donor with ankylosing spondylitis or in good health (not recorded which).

A few counts support this clonotype. This chain connects TRBV2 to TRBJ2-1; 8 bases match TRBD1. The CDR3 has 13 amino acids. Germline V CDR1 and CDR2: SNHLY, FYNNEI. V was clipped by 6 bases and J by 5 bases; unmatched bases: 3. CDR3 DNA sequence: TGTGCCAGCAGACAGGGGGGACACAATGAGCAGTTCTTC. Its translation: CASRQGGHNEQFF. The complete variable domain, with remaining parts taken from reference TRBV2 and TRBJ2-1, reads EPEVTQTPSHQVTQMGQEVILRCVPISNHLYFYWYRQILGQKVEFLVSFYNNEISEKSEIFDDQFSVERPDGSNFTLKIRSTKLEDSAMYFCASRQGGHNEQFFGPGTRLTVL.

A few counts support this clonotype. The chain combines TRBV6-1 with TRBJ1-6; D possibly corresponds to TRBD1 (6 bases). V was shortened by 7 bases and J by 3 bases, with 13 bases between the two germline ends. Germline CDR1 and CDR2: MNHNS and SASEGT. The CDR3 consists of 15 residues. The CDR3, as DNA: TGTGCCAGCATGGGGGCGAGAGACTATAATTCACCCCTCCACTTT. It translates to CASMGARDYNSPLHF.

The rearrangement links TRBV9 to TRBJ2-2; 13 bases fit TRBD2. J lost 3 bases, V lost 0 bases, and 5 bases had no gene match. The CDR3 covers 18 residues. In germline, CDR1 is SGDLS, CDR2 YYNGEE. CDR3 bases: TGTGCCAGCAGCGTAGCTATAGGACTAGCGGGAGACACCGGGGAGCTGTTTTTT. It yields the protein CASSVAIGLAGDTGELFF.

This clonotype was seen only a few times. The rearrangement uses TRBV14 and TRBJ2-7; maybe TRBD1 (6 bases). V gave up 0 bases and J gave up 2 bases, with 17 bases separating them. CDR3 size: 17 residues. Germline CDR1 SGHDN, CDR2 FVKESK. The CDR3 DNA is TGTGCCAGCAGCCAAGATGAACAGGGAAAAGACGCCTACGAGCAGTACTTC. As protein: CASSQDEQGKDAYEQYF.

This clonotype was counted at least ten times. The CDR3 loop reads CASSTSGGANEQFF. The CDR3 nucleotides are TGTGCCAGCAGTACTAGCGGGGGGGCCAATGAGCAGTTCTTC. The gene calls are TRBV6-4 and TRBJ2-1, with 13 positions matching TRBD2. Germline V gene lookup returns CDR1 MRHNA and CDR2 SNTAGT. Trimming cost V 5 bases and J 6 bases; bases outside gene matches: 1. The CDR3 runs 14 residues.

The V gene is TRBV9, the J gene TRBJ2-3; 13 nucleotides line up with TRBD2. Trimming took 4 bases from V and 0 from J; bases not matched to a gene: 5. Germline CDR1 is SGDLS and CDR2 is YYNGEE. The CDR3 has 17 amino acids. CDR3: CASSPEGLAGSTDTQYF. In DNA, the CDR3 is TGTGCCAGCAGCCCCGAGGGACTAGCGGGAAGCACAGATACGCAGTATTTT.

The chain is built from TRBV12-3 or TRBV12-4 and TRBJ2-1; D perhaps matches TRBD2 (6 bases). V gave up 3 bases and J gave up 12 bases, with 15 bases separating them. This CDR3 has 13 residues. This CDR3 is CASSLGGLGRQFF. CDR3 nucleotide sequence: TGTGCCAGCAGTTTGGGGGGATTAGGTAGGCAGTTCTTC.

The chain carries TRBV4-1 and TRBJ2-5; no definite D call. Trimming took off 1 base at V and 3 bases at J, with 9 bases between the two ends. The CDR3 totals 14 residues. Germline lookup yields CDR1 MGHRA and CDR2 YSYEKL. CDR3 in DNA: TGCGCCAGCAGCCAAGGGGCCCTAGAAGAGACCCAGTACTTC. This codes for CASSQGALEETQYF.

The rearrangement joins TRBV7-6 to TRBJ1-1; 9 bases agree with TRBD1. The junction had 4 bases not matched to a gene; V was cut back by 5 bases and J by 0 bases. The CDR3 extends over 15 amino acids. Germline V gives CDR1 SGHVS, CDR2 FNYEAQ. CDR3 in DNA: TGTGCCAGCAGCACCGGGACAGGGATGAACACTGAAGCTTTCTTT. As protein: CASSTGTGMNTEAFF.

J is TRBJ2-5 and V is TRBV6-2 or TRBV6-3; D possibly corresponds to TRBD1 (6 bases). The germline CDR1 and CDR2 sequences are MNHEY and SVGEGT. CDR3 length: 15 residues. V was pared by 0 bases and J by 4 bases, with 12 bases between. CDR3 protein: CASSYSQGVLETQYF. CDR3 nucleotide sequence: TGTGCCAGCAGTTACTCACAGGGAGTGTTAGAGACCCAGTACTTC.

This sequence joins TRBV19 and TRBJ2-2; tentatively, D is TRBD2 (5 bases). Deletions cut 5 bases from V and 7 bases from J, with 17 bases between. Germline V gene lookup returns CDR1 LNHDA and CDR2 SQIVND (reference sequence). This CDR3 is 15 amino acids long. CDR3 in DNA: TGTGCCAGTAGTCAGGCGGGTTTTCAGGACGGGGAGCTGTTTTTT. It yields the protein CASSQAGFQDGELFF. Full variable domain (remainder filled in from reference TRBV19 and TRBJ2-2): DGGITQSPKYLFRKEGQNVTLSCEQNLNHDAMYWYRQDPGQGLRLIYYSQIVNDFQKGDIAEGYSVSREKKESFPLTVTSAQKNPTAFYLCASSQAGFQDGELFFGEGSRLTVL.

The chain employs TRBV2 and TRBJ2-1, with 7 bases matching TRBD1. Trimming cost V 7 bases and J 0 bases; bases outside gene matches: 3. The germline V gene has CDR1 SNHLY and CDR2 FYNNEI. The length of the CDR3 is 14 residues. The CDR3 here is CASMGQSSYNEQFF. The CDR3 DNA reads as TGTGCCAGCATGGGACAGAGCTCCTACAATGAGCAGTTCTTC.

This clonotype was observed many times. The chain couples TRBV20-1 to TRBJ2-1, with TRBD2 matching 9 bases. Per germline, CDR1 DFQATT and CDR2 SNEGSKA (reference sequence). The ends lost 0 bases at V and 5 bases at J; junction bases unmatched: 2. There are 14 residues in the CDR3. The CDR3 spells CSARDLAGHNEQFF. The CDR3, as DNA: TGCAGTGCTAGAGATCTAGCGGGACACAATGAGCAGTTCTTC.

The rearrangement links TRBV2 to TRBJ1-3, with D maybe TRBD1 (5 bases). The germline V gene has CDR1 SNHLY and CDR2 FYNNEI. V gave up 4 bases and J gave up 1 base, with 11 bases separating them. The CDR3 covers 15 residues. CDR3: CASSGGRTSGNTIYF. As DNA, the CDR3 is TGTGCCAGCAGTGGGGGACGGACTTCTGGAAACACCATATATTTT.

This chain links TRBV4-1 with TRBJ2-3; 8 bases fit TRBD1. Trimming cost V 3 bases and J 1 base; bases outside gene matches: 0. CDR1 is MGHRA, CDR2 YSYEKL, per germline. This CDR3 has 14 residues. CDR3 region: CASSQTGGTDTQYF. The CDR3 nucleotides are TGCGCCAGCAGCCAGACAGGGGGCACAGATACGCAGTATTTT.

This chain connects TRBV7-9 to TRBJ2-3; D possibly matches TRBD1 or TRBD2 (5 bases each). V dropped 8 bases and J dropped 0 bases, with 15 bases sitting between them. This CDR3 has 15 amino acids. Germline CDR1 reads SEHNR; CDR2 reads FQNEAQ (reference sequence). This chain's CDR3 is CASGRGAVSTDTQYF. DNA of the CDR3: TGTGCCAGCGGTAGAGGGGCGGTCAGCACAGATACGCAGTATTTT.

The CDR3 coding sequence is TGTGCCATCAGTGAGCCGGGACAGGGGGACGAGCAGTACTTC. Translation: CAISEPGQGDEQYF. The V and J genes are TRBV10-3 and TRBJ2-7; TRBD1 agrees at 11 bases. CDR3 size: 14 residues. The trim removed 2 bases at V and 5 bases at J, leaving 2 bases unmatched. Germline CDR1 and CDR2: ENHRY and SYGVKD.